At least ten counts were recorded for the clone carrying this T cell receptor (beta chain). Its antigen is unidentified. Alongside a J-beta primer mix, a sample-barcoded 5' primer served in a second PCR lasting roughly 6 to 11 cycles. TCRdb called the 5' RACE reads again in MiXCR, with one record for every CDR3 protein. The sample lists a few hundred thousand distinct CDR3 sequences; 27% were seen once. Germline assignment: CDR1 MGHDK and CDR2 SYGVNS. The CDR3 is 13 residues long. V lost 3 bases and J 2 bases, leaving 2 bases between the germline ends. These data originate in a study of blood T cells in healthy people across ages. Ranging in age from roughly 6 to 90, the donors were healthy Caucasian individuals from Russia. Study-level findings and limits: Because sorting was not performed, PBMCs prevented conclusive naive versus antigen-experienced comparison. Roughly linear declines in TCR beta diversity per million T cells occurred with age. Among long-lived donors, naive CD4+ cells were more numerous and diversity higher than in aged donors.

The sequence was obtained from a woman in her sixties or seventies in good health. The rearrangement links TRBV25-1 to TRBJ2-6, with D uncertain. The sample taken for sequencing was blood. For the CDR3, the DNA is TGTGCCAGCAGTGAGGCTGGGGCCAACGTCCTGACTTTC. Amino acid sequence: CASSEAGANVLTF.